These 20 T cell receptor beta chains share one sample of origin, sequenced in a study of neurological immune-mediated disorders. Time point reported: longitudinal time-point 1 (baseline). TCRdb independently ran MiXCR on the 5' RACE reads; one entry per CDR3 protein. This table has around 60,000 distinct CDR3 sequences, about 10% appearing once. Input material: PBMCs. These receptors all stem from a male donor with HTLV-1-associated myelopathy (HAM/TSP).

In its sample, this clonotype was seen many times. V usage is TRBV7-8 and J usage is TRBJ2-7, with 10 bases that match TRBD2. The V segment lost 1 base and the J segment 4 bases; nucleotides outside the gene matches: 4. CDR1 is SGHVS, CDR2 FQNEAQ, per germline. This CDR3 comprises 15 residues. CDR3 DNA: TGTGCCAGCAGCTTAGATCCAGCGGGGGGGTACGAGCAGTACTTC. Amino acids: CASSLDPAGGYEQYF.

On this clonotype: A clone one base away is much larger, so this may be a read error. This chain links TRBV15 with TRBJ2-7; D uncertain. This CDR3 has 14 residues. The germline V gene has CDR1 LNHNV and CDR2 YYDKDF (reference sequence). The V end was cut by 4 bases, the J end by 6 bases, with 16 bases between. The CDR3 reads CATSIDRSAGEQYF. The CDR3 nucleotides are TGTGCCACCAGCATAGATCGAAGTGCAGGCGAGCAGTACTTC.

This clonotype showed up many times. This chain links TRBV27 with TRBJ1-4, with D perhaps TRBD1 (5 bases). CDR1 and CDR2 (germline): MNHEY, SMNVEV (reference sequence). This CDR3 is 12 amino acids long. Trimming took off 4 bases at V and 10 bases at J, with 10 bases between the two ends. CDR3 bases: TGTGCCAGCAGTTCGGGGGTAGGAAAACTGTTTTTT. Its translation: CASSSGVGKLFF.

Ten or more counts support this clonotype. This chain uses TRBV5-1 with TRBJ2-7; D is unclear. CDR3 length: 11 residues. The germline V and J ends were trimmed by 4 bases and 4 bases, with 6 bases remaining between them. Germline-derived CDR1 and CDR2 are SGHRS and YFSETQ. The CDR3, as DNA: TGCGCCAGCAGCCGAGAATACGAGCAGTACTTC. It specifies CASSREYEQYF. Complete variable domain (other parts from reference TRBV5-1 and TRBJ2-7): KAGVTQTPRYLIKTRGQQVTLSCSPISGHRSVSWYQQTPGQGLQFLFEYFSETQRNKGNFPGRFSGRQFSNSRSEMNVSTLELGDSALYLCASSREYEQYFGPGTRLTVT.

The chain combines TRBV20-1 with TRBJ1-5, with D possibly TRBD1 on 5 matching bases. This CDR3 has 18 amino acids. V shed 3 bases and J shed 3 bases, with 24 bases lying between them. Germline loops: CDR1 DFQATT, CDR2 SNEGSKA (reference sequence). CDR3 loop: CSASLTPGPLFSNQPQHF. The CDR3 DNA reads as TGCAGTGCTAGTCTGACCCCGGGACCCCTGTTCTCCAATCAGCCCCAGCATTTT.

In its sample, this clonotype was seen many times. This chain links TRBV29-1 with TRBJ1-2; 7 nucleotides line up with TRBD1. This CDR3 is 14 amino acids long. CDR1 and CDR2 (germline): SQVTM, ANQGSEA. The CDR3 coding sequence is TGCGGCACGGGGGGAGGGGGCGCGTTGGGTGGCTACACCTTC. It yields the protein CGTGGGGALGGYTF.

This clonotype was observed at least ten times. The chain links TRBV5-1 to TRBJ1-2; tentative D call: TRBD1 (5 bases). This CDR3 contains 14 residues. CDR1 SGHRS and CDR2 YFSETQ come from the germline V gene. The ends were cut back, 0 bases at V and 8 bases at J, with 14 bases in the middle. The CDR3 is CASSLAPGFDGYTF. The CDR3 region has the DNA TGCGCCAGCAGCTTGGCGCCAGGGTTCGACGGCTACACCTTC.

This clonotype was detected many times. The chain combines TRBV7-2 with TRBJ2-3; TRBD2 matches at 14 bases. This CDR3 contains 16 residues. Germline V gene lookup returns CDR1 SGHTA and CDR2 FQGNSA. V gave up 2 bases and J gave up 4 bases; unmatched junction bases: 2. For the CDR3, the DNA is TGTGCCAGCAGCTTATGGACTAGCGGGGGGTCAGATACGCAGTATTTT. Protein sequence: CASSLWTSGGSDTQYF.

As for this clonotype: This clone may be a read error of a much larger clone one base away. This sequence joins TRBV2 and TRBJ1-6; 7 nucleotides match TRBD1. V trimming: 6 bases; J trimming: 10 bases; junction bases outside the gene matches: 6. The CDR3 runs 13 residues. Germline CDR1 and CDR2: SNHLY and FYNNEI. The CDR3 coding sequence is TGTGCCAGCAGCGGACAGGAGAGATCACCCCTCCACTTT. Translated: CASSGQERSPLHF.

This clonotype was counted at least ten times. The V and J genes are TRBV10-3 and TRBJ2-5; possibly TRBD2 for D (6 bases). Germline V gives CDR1 ENHRY, CDR2 SYGVKD. The CDR3 spans 13 residues. Trimming took 0 bases from V and 4 from J, leaving 6 bases between them. This chain's CDR3 is CAISESGGETQYF. CDR3 bases: TGTGCCATCAGTGAGTCCGGGGGAGAGACCCAGTACTTC.

The table lists this clonotype with many counts. The chain has TRBV20-1 and TRBJ1-2; D remains unclear. Per the germline V gene, CDR1 is DFQATT and CDR2 is SNEGSKA (reference sequence). V was shortened by 4 bases and J by 6 bases, with 15 bases between the two germline ends. The CDR3 has 13 residues. As DNA, the CDR3 is TGCAGTGCTACCAGTTTTCCCGCCGATGGCTACACCTTC. It codes for CSATSFPADGYTF.

This clonotype was picked up many times. This chain connects TRBV20-1 to TRBJ1-1; 7 bases agree with TRBD1. Looked up from germline, CDR1 is DFQATT and CDR2 is SNEGSKA (reference sequence). Trimming at V came to 4 bases and at J to 4 bases, leaving 3 bases not matched to a gene. The CDR3 runs 12 residues. CDR3 DNA sequence: TGCAGTGCTACTAGACAGGGCACTGAAGCTTTCTTT. Its protein is CSATRQGTEAFF.

There are many counts of this clonotype. The V gene is TRBV6-6, the J gene TRBJ2-7, with 9 bases fitting TRBD2. Germline V gene data show CDR1 as MNHNY and CDR2 as SVGAGI (reference sequence). V gave up 2 bases and J gave up 2 bases; unmatched junction bases: 4. This CDR3 is built from 15 residues. Here the CDR3 reads CASSYGRGGTYEQYF. The DNA for the CDR3 is TGTGCCAGCAGTTACGGGCGGGGGGGGACCTACGAGCAGTACTTC.

Many counts were recorded for this clonotype. This chain joins TRBV6-2 or TRBV6-3 and TRBJ2-3, with 12 bases matching TRBD2. CDR1 is MNHEY and CDR2 is SVGEGT in the germline V gene. V gave up 4 bases and J gave up 2 bases; unmatched junction bases: 4. CDR3 size: 16 residues. CDR3 in amino acids: CASSSGLAGSTDTQYF. DNA for the CDR3: TGTGCCAGCAGTTCAGGACTAGCGGGATCCACAGATACGCAGTATTTT.

V and J are TRBV13 and TRBJ2-3; D not resolved. This CDR3 is 14 amino acids long. Per germline, CDR1 PRHDT and CDR2 FYEKMQ (reference sequence). V was clipped by 2 bases and J by 0 bases, with 6 bases between them. CDR3 DNA: TGTGCCAGCAGCTTATCCCCTAGCACAGATACGCAGTATTTT. It yields the protein CASSLSPSTDTQYF.

This clonotype was detected many times. V usage is TRBV9 and J usage is TRBJ1-1, with TRBD1 matching over 7 bases. This CDR3 has 14 amino acids. The germline CDR1 and CDR2 sequences are SGDLS and YYNGEE. V was clipped by 1 base and J by 4 bases; unmatched bases: 4. The CDR3 sequence is CASSVQGGSTEAFF. The CDR3 DNA follows: TGTGCCAGCAGCGTACAGGGGGGCTCCACTGAAGCTTTCTTT. Looking up the rest from reference TRBV9 and TRBJ1-1 gives the full variable domain: DSGVTQTPKHLITATGQRVTLRCSPRSGDLSVYWYQQSLDQGLQFLIQYYNGEERAKGNILERFSAQQFPDLHSELNLSSLELGDSALYFCASSVQGGSTEAFFGQGTRLTVV.

This clonotype was counted only a few times. This chain uses TRBV11-2 with TRBJ2-2, with D unclear. The CDR3 runs 14 residues. Trimming took off 1 base at V and 3 bases at J, with 6 bases between the two ends. The germline V gene has CDR1 SGHAT and CDR2 FQNNGV. CDR3 in amino acids: CASSLGLYTGELFF. CDR3 DNA sequence: TGTGCCAGCAGCTTAGGCCTGTACACCGGGGAGCTGTTTTTT. The full variable domain, with the rest looked up from reference TRBV11-2 and TRBJ2-2, is EAGVAQSPRYKIIEKRQSVAFWCNPISGHATLYWYQQILGQGPKLLIQFQNNGVVDDSQLPKDRFSAERLKGVDSTLKIQPAKLEDSAVYLCASSLGLYTGELFFGEGSRLTVL.

This clonotype showed up many times. The J gene is TRBJ1-1, the V gene TRBV5-1; no clear D. The CDR3 runs to 14 residues. Germline V CDR1 and CDR2: SGHRS, YFSETQ. V lost 4 bases and J lost 1, with 11 bases in between. The CDR3 DNA sequence: TGCGCCAGCAGCCCCATAGGTCAGAACACTGAAGCTTTCTTT. Translating it yields CASSPIGQNTEAFF.

This clonotype was detected many times. The chain recombines TRBV7-9 with TRBJ2-6; D gene ambiguous. The CDR3 sequence is 18 residues long. The V gene lost 2 bases and the J gene lost 0 bases, with 14 bases spanning the gap. Germline assignment: CDR1 SEHNR and CDR2 FQNEAQ (reference sequence). CDR3 residues: CASSLHGSLPSGANVLTF. For the CDR3, the DNA is TGTGCCAGCAGCTTACACGGCAGCCTACCCTCTGGGGCCAACGTCCTGACTTTC.

This clonotype was counted many times. The chain combines TRBV5-1 with TRBJ2-7; 8 nucleotides agree with TRBD1. After removal of 1 base from V and 4 bases from J, the junction contained 4 bases not matched to a gene. Germline V lookup: CDR1 SGHRS, CDR2 YFSETQ. The CDR3 consists of 14 residues. This CDR3 reads CASSLKQGVYEQYF. The CDR3 bases are TGCGCCAGCAGCTTGAAACAGGGGGTTTACGAGCAGTACTTC.